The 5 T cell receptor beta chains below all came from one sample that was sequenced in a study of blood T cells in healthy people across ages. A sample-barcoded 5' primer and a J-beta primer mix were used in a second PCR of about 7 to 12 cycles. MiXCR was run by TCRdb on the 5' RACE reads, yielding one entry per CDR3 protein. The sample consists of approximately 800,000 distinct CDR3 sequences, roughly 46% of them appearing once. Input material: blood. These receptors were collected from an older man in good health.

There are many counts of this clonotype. The CDR3 DNA reads TGCAGCGTTGAAGGTGGCAGGGAAATGACAGATACGCAGTATTTT. Encoded protein: CSVEGGREMTDTQYF. V gene TRBV29-1 combines with J gene TRBJ2-3, with a weak D call TRBD1 (5 bases). Trimming pared 1 base from V and 3 bases from J, leaving 14 bases between. This CDR3 has 15 residues. Germline V gene data show CDR1 as SQVTM and CDR2 as ANQGSEA.

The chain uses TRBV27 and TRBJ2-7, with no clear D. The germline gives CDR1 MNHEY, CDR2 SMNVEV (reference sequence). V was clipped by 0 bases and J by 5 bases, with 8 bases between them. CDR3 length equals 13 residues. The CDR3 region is CASSLSIRNEQYF. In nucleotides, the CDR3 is TGTGCCAGCAGTTTATCGATAAGGAACGAGCAGTACTTC.

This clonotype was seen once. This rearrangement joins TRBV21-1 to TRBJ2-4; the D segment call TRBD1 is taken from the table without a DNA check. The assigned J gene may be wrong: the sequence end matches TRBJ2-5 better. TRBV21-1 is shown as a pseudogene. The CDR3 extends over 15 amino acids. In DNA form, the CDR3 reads TGTGCCAGCAGCAAGGGCCCCCTCGTAAGTCAGACCCAGTACTTC. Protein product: CASSKGPLVSQTQYF.

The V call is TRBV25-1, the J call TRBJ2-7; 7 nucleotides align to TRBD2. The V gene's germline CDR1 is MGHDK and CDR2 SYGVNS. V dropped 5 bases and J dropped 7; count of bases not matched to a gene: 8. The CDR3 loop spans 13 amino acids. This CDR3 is CASSWGRALEQYF. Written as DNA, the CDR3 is TGTGCCAGCAGTTGGGGGAGGGCGTTAGAGCAGTACTTC.

CDR3 region: CSVEIGTGAHNEQFF. In DNA form, the CDR3 reads TGCAGCGTTGAGATCGGGACAGGGGCCCACAATGAGCAGTTCTTC. The chain has TRBV29-1 and TRBJ2-1; 10 nucleotides line up with TRBD1. There are 15 residues in the CDR3. V shed 3 bases and J 5 bases; nucleotides not matched to a gene: 7. From germline, CDR1 is SQVTM and CDR2 ANQGSEA.